These 8 T cell receptor beta chains share one sample of origin, sequenced in a study of T cells in Graves' hyperthyroidism and ophthalmopathy. Amplification of TCR beta CDR3 regions was performed using RNA transcripts as template. Carried out on the TCR CDR3, a first-round RT-PCR used the HTBI primer set. Each CDR3 protein is one row after TCRdb ran MiXCR on the multiplex PCR reads. Of around 340,000 distinct CDR3 sequences in the sample, over 15% were seen once. The sequencing sample was made of blood. The receptors were sampled from a man aged 25-45 years with Graves' hyperthyroidism.

On this clonotype itself: A much bigger clone sits one base away, suggesting this may be a read error. In DNA, the CDR3 is TGTGCCAGCAGCCCGGCAGGGGCTGGCACTGAAGCTTTCTTT. Protein: CASSPAGAGTEAFF. This chain connects TRBV28 to TRBJ1-1, with a possible D match to TRBD1 (6 bases). The CDR3 sequence is 14 residues long. V lost 6 bases, J lost 4 bases, and 15 bases lay in between. Germline V gene data show CDR1 as MDHEN and CDR2 as SYDVKM.

This clonotype has at least ten counts. The V gene is TRBV7-9, the J gene TRBJ2-5; 8 nucleotides match TRBD2. The CDR3 is 16 amino acids. Germline values: CDR1 SEHNR, CDR2 FQNEAQ (reference sequence). After removal of 1 base from V and 4 bases from J, the junction contained 8 bases not matched to a gene. In DNA, the CDR3 is TGTGCCAGCAGCTTAGGAACGTTAGCGGGACCAGAGACCCAGTACTTC. Its protein is CASSLGTLAGPETQYF.

This clonotype was counted ten times or more. V and J are TRBV2 and TRBJ1-5, with D unclear. V lost 4 bases, J lost 0 bases, and 7 bases lay in between. This CDR3 has 14 amino acids. In germline, CDR1 is SNHLY, CDR2 FYNNEI. The CDR3 DNA follows: TGTGCCAGCAGTGGAGGGAATAGCAATCAGCCCCAGCATTTT. This translates into CASSGGNSNQPQHF. Based on the CDR3 plus reference TRBV2 and TRBJ1-5, the full variable domain is EPEVTQTPSHQVTQMGQEVILRCVPISNHLYFYWYRQILGQKVEFLVSFYNNEISEKSEIFDDQFSVERPDGSNFTLKIRSTKLEDSAMYFCASSGGNSNQPQHFGDGTRLSIL.

This clonotype was detected many times. The chain links TRBV11-3 to TRBJ2-7; maybe TRBD1 (5 bases). CDR3 length: 14 residues. V was cut by 7 bases and J by 0 bases, with 13 bases left in between. Germline V gene lookup returns CDR1 SGHNT and CDR2 YENEEA. The CDR3, as DNA: TGTGCCAGCAACCATCAGGGTCTCTCCTACGAGCAGTACTTC. Protein: CASNHQGLSYEQYF.

The CDR3 region has the DNA TGTGCCAGCGACCGGGGTGGGGTACCCTACAATGAGCAGTTCTTC. It encodes CASDRGGVPYNEQFF. The chain uses TRBV28 and TRBJ2-1; D might be TRBD2 (5 bases). The CDR3 is 15 residues long. Trimming left V 8 bases short and J 2 bases short, with 16 bases between. Germline-derived CDR1 and CDR2 are MDHEN and SYDVKM. The complete variable domain, with remaining parts taken from reference TRBV28 and TRBJ2-1, reads DVKVTQSSRYLVKRTGEKVFLECVQDMDHENMFWYRQDPGLGLRLIYFSYDVKMKEKGDIPEGYSVSREKKERFSLILESASTNQTSMYLCASDRGGVPYNEQFFGPGTRLTVL.

This clonotype came up many times. The rearrangement joins TRBV7-2 to TRBJ2-5; D gene ambiguous. Germline CDR1 and CDR2: SGHTA and FQGNSA. V lost 1 base and J lost 0, with 9 bases in between. The CDR3 length is 15 residues. The CDR3 protein is CASSLGSINQETQYF. The CDR3 coding sequence is TGTGCCAGCAGCTTAGGAAGTATCAACCAAGAGACCCAGTACTTC.

This chain links TRBV10-3 with TRBJ2-6, with 9 bases that match TRBD1. The germline gives CDR1 ENHRY, CDR2 SYGVKD. With V trimmed by 4 bases and J by 6 bases, 7 bases remained unmatched. The CDR3 spans 16 residues. The CDR3 region is CAISGTGEPMANVLTF. CDR3 in DNA: TGTGCCATCAGTGGGACAGGGGAACCGATGGCCAACGTCCTGACTTTC.

This clonotype was detected ten times or more. The genes are TRBV12-3 or TRBV12-4 and TRBJ2-3; tentative D call: TRBD2 (6 bases). Trimming removed 3 bases at V and 4 bases at J, with 11 bases between. CDR3 length equals 14 residues. CDR3 sequence reads: CASSLGRRSDTQYF. CDR3 nucleotide sequence: TGTGCCAGCAGTTTGGGGAGGCGCTCAGATACGCAGTATTTT.